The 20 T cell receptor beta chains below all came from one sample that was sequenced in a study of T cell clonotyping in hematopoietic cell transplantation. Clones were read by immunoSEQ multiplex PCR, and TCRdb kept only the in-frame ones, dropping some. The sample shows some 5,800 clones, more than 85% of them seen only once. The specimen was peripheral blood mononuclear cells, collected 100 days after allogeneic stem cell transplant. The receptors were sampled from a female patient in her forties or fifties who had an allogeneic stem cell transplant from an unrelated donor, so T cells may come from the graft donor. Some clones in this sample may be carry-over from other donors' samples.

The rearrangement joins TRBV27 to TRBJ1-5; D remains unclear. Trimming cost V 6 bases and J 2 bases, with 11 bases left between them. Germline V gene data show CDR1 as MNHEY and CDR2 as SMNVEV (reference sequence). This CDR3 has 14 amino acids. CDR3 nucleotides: TGTGCCAGCAGACGAACCACCCGCAATCAGCCCCAGCATTTT. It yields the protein CASRRTTRNQPQHF.

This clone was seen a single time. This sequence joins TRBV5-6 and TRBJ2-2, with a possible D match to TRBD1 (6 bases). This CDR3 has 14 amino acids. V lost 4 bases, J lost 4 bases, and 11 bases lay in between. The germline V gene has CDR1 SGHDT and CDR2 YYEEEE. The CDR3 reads CASSRTASTGELFF. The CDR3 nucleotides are TGTGCCAGCAGCCGGACAGCGAGCACCGGGGAGCTGTTTTTT.

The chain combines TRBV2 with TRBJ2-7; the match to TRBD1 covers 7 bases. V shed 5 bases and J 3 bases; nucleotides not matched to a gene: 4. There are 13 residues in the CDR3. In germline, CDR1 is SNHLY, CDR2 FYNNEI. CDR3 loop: CASSFGTDYEQYF. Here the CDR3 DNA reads TGTGCCAGCAGTTTCGGGACAGACTACGAGCAGTACTTC.

The CDR3 coding sequence is TGCGCCAGCAGCGGGGGTGGAAGTCTCCGGGGCTATGGCTACACCTTC. It codes for CASSGGGSLRGYGYTF. This chain connects TRBV5-1 to TRBJ1-2, with TRBD1 as a possible D gene (5 bases). V dropped 4 bases and J dropped 4 bases, with 20 bases sitting between them. Germline V lookup: CDR1 SGHRS, CDR2 YFSETQ. The CDR3 runs to 16 residues.

CDR3 nucleotides: TGCGCCAGCAGCCCTTTTTCGGGGGGCACCACAGATACGCAGTATTTT. Translation: CASSPFSGGTTDTQYF. This chain links TRBV5-1 with TRBJ2-3; a weak D match, TRBD2 (7 bases). CDR3 length: 16 amino acids. V lost 4 bases and J 2 bases, leaving 17 bases between the germline ends. Germline CDR1 SGHRS, CDR2 YFSETQ. Full variable domain (remainder filled in from reference TRBV5-1 and TRBJ2-3): KAGVTQTPRYLIKTRGQQVTLSCSPISGHRSVSWYQQTPGQGLQFLFEYFSETQRNKGNFPGRFSGRQFSNSRSEMNVSTLELGDSALYLCASSPFSGGTTDTQYFGPGTRLTVL.

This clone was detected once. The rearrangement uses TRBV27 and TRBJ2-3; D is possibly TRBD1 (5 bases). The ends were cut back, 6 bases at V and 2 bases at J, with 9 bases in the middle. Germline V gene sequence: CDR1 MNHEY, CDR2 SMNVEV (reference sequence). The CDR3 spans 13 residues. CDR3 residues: CASSVTDTDTQYF. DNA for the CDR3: TGTGCCAGCAGCGTGACAGACACAGATACGCAGTATTTT.

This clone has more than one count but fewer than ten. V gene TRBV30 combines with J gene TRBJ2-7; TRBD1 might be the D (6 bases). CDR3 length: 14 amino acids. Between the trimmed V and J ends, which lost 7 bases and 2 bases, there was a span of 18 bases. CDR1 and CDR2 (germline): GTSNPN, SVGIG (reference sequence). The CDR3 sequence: CASTGTYDTYEQYF. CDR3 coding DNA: TGTGCCTCCACCGGGACATACGACACCTACGAGCAGTACTTC.

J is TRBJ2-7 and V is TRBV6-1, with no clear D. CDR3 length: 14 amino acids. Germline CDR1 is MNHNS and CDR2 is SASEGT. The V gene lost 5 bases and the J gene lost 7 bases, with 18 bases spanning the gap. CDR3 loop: CASSSLRHFLEQYF. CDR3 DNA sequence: TGTGCCAGCAGTTCCCTGCGGCACTTTTTAGAGCAGTACTTC.

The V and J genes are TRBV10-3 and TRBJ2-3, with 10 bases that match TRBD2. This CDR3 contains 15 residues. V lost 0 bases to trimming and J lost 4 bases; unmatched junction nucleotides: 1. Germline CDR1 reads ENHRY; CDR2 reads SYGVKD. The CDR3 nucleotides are TGTGCCATCAGTGAGTCAGCGGGGGGGCCAGATACGCAGTATTTT. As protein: CAISESAGGPDTQYF.

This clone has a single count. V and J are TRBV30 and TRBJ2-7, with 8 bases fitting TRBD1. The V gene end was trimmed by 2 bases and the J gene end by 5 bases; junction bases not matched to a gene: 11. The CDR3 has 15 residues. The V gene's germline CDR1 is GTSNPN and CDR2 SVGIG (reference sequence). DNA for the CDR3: TGTGCCTGGAGTCGTGGACAGGGAGGATCCGACGAGCAGTACTTC. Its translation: CAWSRGQGGSDEQYF. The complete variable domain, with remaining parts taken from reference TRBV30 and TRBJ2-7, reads SQTIHQWPATLVQPVGSPLSLECTVEGTSNPNLYWYRQAAGRGLQLLFYSVGIGQISSEVPQNLSASRPQDRQFILSSKKLLLSDSGFYLCAWSRGQGGSDEQYFGPGTRLTVT.

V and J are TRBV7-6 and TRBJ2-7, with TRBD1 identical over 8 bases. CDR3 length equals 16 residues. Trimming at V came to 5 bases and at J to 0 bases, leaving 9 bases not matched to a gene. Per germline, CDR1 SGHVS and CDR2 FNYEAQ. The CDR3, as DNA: TGTGCCAGCAGCGCCCAAATCCAGGGGGCCTCCTACGAGCAGTACTTC. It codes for CASSAQIQGASYEQYF.

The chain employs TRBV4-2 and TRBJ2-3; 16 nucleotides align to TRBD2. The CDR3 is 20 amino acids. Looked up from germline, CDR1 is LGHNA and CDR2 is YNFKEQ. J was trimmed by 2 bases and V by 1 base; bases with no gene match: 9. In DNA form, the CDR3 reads TGTGCCAGCAGCCAAGTCACCGGGACTAGCGGGGGGGTGTACACAGATACGCAGTATTTT. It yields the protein CASSQVTGTSGGVYTDTQYF.

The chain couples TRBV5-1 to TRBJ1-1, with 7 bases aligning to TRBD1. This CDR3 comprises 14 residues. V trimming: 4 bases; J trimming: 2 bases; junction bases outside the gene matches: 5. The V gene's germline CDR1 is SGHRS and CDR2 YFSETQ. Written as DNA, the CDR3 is TGCGCCAGCAGCGTTCAGGGGGAAAACACTGAAGCTTTCTTT. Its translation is CASSVQGENTEAFF.

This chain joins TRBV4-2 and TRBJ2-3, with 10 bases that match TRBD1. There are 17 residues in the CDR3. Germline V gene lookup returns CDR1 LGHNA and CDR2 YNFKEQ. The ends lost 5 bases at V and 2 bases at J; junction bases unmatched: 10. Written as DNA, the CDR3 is TGTGCCAGCAGCACCACCGCGGGGACAGGGGCCACAGATACGCAGTATTTT. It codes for CASSTTAGTGATDTQYF.

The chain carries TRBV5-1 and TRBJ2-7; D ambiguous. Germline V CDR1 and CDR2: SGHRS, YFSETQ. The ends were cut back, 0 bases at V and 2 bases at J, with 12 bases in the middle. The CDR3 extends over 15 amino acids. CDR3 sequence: CASSLDTSRPYEQYF. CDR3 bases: TGCGCCAGCAGCTTGGATACATCCCGGCCCTACGAGCAGTACTTC.

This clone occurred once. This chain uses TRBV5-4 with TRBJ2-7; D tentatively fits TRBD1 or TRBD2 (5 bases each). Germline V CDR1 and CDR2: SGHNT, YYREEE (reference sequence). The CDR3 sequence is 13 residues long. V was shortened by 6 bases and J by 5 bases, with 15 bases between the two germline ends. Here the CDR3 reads CASNRLGANEQYF. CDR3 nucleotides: TGTGCCAGCAACCGACTCGGGGCGAACGAGCAGTACTTC.

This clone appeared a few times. The CDR3 sequence is CASSYGNNEQFF. CDR3 in DNA: TGTGCCAGCAGCTACGGTAACAATGAGCAGTTCTTC. The chain has TRBV7-8 and TRBJ2-1; D remains ambiguous. Deletions cut 4 bases from V and 5 bases from J, with 6 bases between. Per germline, CDR1 SGHVS and CDR2 FQNEAQ. This CDR3 comprises 12 residues.

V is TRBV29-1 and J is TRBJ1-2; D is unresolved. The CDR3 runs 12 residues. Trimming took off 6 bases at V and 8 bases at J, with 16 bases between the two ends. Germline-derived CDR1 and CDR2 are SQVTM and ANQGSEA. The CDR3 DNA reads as TGCAGCGTGAGATCCATACGTTTAGGCTACACCTTC. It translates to CSVRSIRLGYTF.

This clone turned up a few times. The CDR3 spells CASSYRDSPLHF. CDR3 DNA sequence: TGTGCCAGCAGCTACAGGGATTCACCCCTCCACTTT. The genes are TRBV7-3 and TRBJ1-6; a weak D match, TRBD1 (6 bases). V was shortened by 4 bases and J by 8 bases, with 6 bases between the two germline ends. CDR3 size: 12 residues. In germline, CDR1 is SGHTA, CDR2 FQGTGA.

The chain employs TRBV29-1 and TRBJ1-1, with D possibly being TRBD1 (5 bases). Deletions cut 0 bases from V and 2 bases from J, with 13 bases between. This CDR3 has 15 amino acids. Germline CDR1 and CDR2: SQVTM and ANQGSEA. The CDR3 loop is CSVEESAGTNTEAFF. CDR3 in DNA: TGCAGCGTTGAAGAGTCGGCAGGGACTAACACTGAAGCTTTCTTT. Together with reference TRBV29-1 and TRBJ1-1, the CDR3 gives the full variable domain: SAVISQKPSRDICQRGTSLTIQCQVDSQVTMMFWYRQQPGQSLTLIATANQGSEATYESGFVIDKFPISRPNLTFSTLTVSNMSPEDSSIYLCSVEESAGTNTEAFFGQGTRLTVV.